What follows is one TCR beta chain and its context. The record originates from a study of human T cells and chemical hapten exposure. MiXCR, applied by TCRdb to the RACE reads, yields one record per CDR3 protein. Among roughly 80,000 distinct CDR3 sequences listed, roughly a tenth were seen once. V gave up 7 bases and J gave up 7 bases, with 11 bases separating them. Germline CDR1 MDHEN, CDR2 SYDVKM. This CDR3 comprises 11 residues. Described time point: patch test 1, 2 weeks after DPC sensitization. Treatment in this sample: therapeutic diphenylcyclopropenone sensitization with weekly scalp DPC. The chain is built from TRBV28 and TRBJ2-7; D not certain. The TCR originated in a woman in her forties or fifties with alopecia areata. Some clones in this sample may be carry-over from other donors' samples. This material consisted of whole blood, taken in connection with sensitization to the hapten diphenylcyclopropenone (DPC). The CDR3 reads CASTQPGEQYF. CDR3 in DNA: TGTGCCAGCACTCAACCTGGGGAGCAGTACTTC.